What follows are 18 T cell receptor beta chains derived from one specimen sequenced in a study of identical twins. TCRdb processed the 5' RACE reads anew with MiXCR; each CDR3 protein has one entry. The table shows a few hundred thousand distinct CDR3 sequences, with nearly 15% occurring only once. The sample also formed part of further work on yellow fever vaccine responses in identical twins.

The specimen was CD4+ T cells sorted from blood. All receptors come from a woman aged 18-30 years in good health.

The genes are TRBV12-3 or TRBV12-4 and TRBJ1-1, with unresolved D. This CDR3 comprises 13 residues. Deletions cut 3 bases from V and 3 bases from J, with 8 bases between. CDR3 in DNA: TGTGCCAGCAGTTTTGTGGCAGACACTGAAGCTTTCTTT. It is translated as CASSFVADTEAFF.

Only a few counts were recorded for this clonotype. The chain carries TRBV5-1 and TRBJ1-4, with 9 bases identical to TRBD1. Germline V CDR1 and CDR2: SGHRS, YFSETQ. The CDR3 loop spans 18 amino acids. The trim removed 0 bases at V and 8 bases at J, leaving 14 bases unmatched. The CDR3 DNA sequence: TGCGCCAGCAGCTTGGGGCGGGGACAGGGCTCCATCGCGGAAAAACTGTTTTTT. It encodes CASSLGRGQGSIAEKLFF.

J is TRBJ1-6 and V is TRBV5-4; D ambiguous. CDR3 length: 18 residues. In germline, CDR1 is SGHNT, CDR2 YYREEE (reference sequence). The V end was cut by 1 base, the J end by 8 bases, with 22 bases between. The CDR3 bases are TGTGCCAGCAGCTTGTGGCTTTCGGGGTTCGATTCAGATTCACCCCTCCACTTT. The encoded protein is CASSLWLSGFDSDSPLHF. Full variable domain (rest looked up from reference TRBV5-4 and TRBJ1-6): ETGVTQSPTHLIKTRGQQVTLRCSSQSGHNTVSWYQQALGQGPQFIFQYYREEENGRGNFPPRFSGLQFPNYSSELNVNALELDDSALYLCASSLWLSGFDSDSPLHFGNGTRLTVT.

This clonotype was found a few times. V is TRBV9 and J is TRBJ1-1; D perhaps matches TRBD1 (5 bases). Trimming took 0 bases from V and 0 from J, leaving 9 bases between them. Germline values: CDR1 SGDLS, CDR2 YYNGEE. CDR3 length: 15 amino acids. CDR3 DNA: TGTGCCAGCAGCGTAGGTCCGGGACTGAACACTGAAGCTTTCTTT. It yields the protein CASSVGPGLNTEAFF.

V gene TRBV18 combines with J gene TRBJ2-2; D gene uncertain. Germline V gene data show CDR1 as KGHSH and CDR2 as LQKENI. The CDR3 is made up of 11 amino acids. Trimming left V 8 bases short and J 4 bases short, with 5 bases between. The CDR3 DNA reads as TGTGCCAGCGGGGTCACCGGGGAGCTGTTTTTT. Its translation: CASGVTGELFF.

This clonotype has only a few counts. This chain links TRBV6-2 or TRBV6-3 with TRBJ1-5; D gene uncertain. Trimming cost V 6 bases and J 6 bases, with 9 bases left between them. This CDR3 is built from 12 residues. Germline-derived CDR1 and CDR2 are MNHEY and SVGEGT. The CDR3 bases are TGTGCCAGCAGCCCGCAAGGTCAGCCCCAGCATTTT. This sequence encodes CASSPQGQPQHF.

This chain joins TRBV11-2 and TRBJ2-3; D gene uncertain. Deletions cut 1 base from V and 2 bases from J, with 10 bases between. This CDR3 is built from 15 residues. Germline values: CDR1 SGHAT, CDR2 FQNNGV. The DNA of the CDR3 is TGTGCCAGCAGCTTAGGAGGTCGGCTCACAGATACGCAGTATTTT. This sequence encodes CASSLGGRLTDTQYF. Supplemented by reference TRBV11-2 and TRBJ2-3, the full variable domain reads EAGVAQSPRYKIIEKRQSVAFWCNPISGHATLYWYQQILGQGPKLLIQFQNNGVVDDSQLPKDRFSAERLKGVDSTLKIQPAKLEDSAVYLCASSLGGRLTDTQYFGPGTRLTVL.

This clonotype occurred a few times. The chain joins TRBV2 to TRBJ2-3; no reliable D call. Trimming stripped 2 bases from V and 2 bases from J, with 11 bases between. Germline assignment: CDR1 SNHLY and CDR2 FYNNEI. CDR3 length: 15 amino acids. The CDR3 spells CASSEQLAFTDTQYF. DNA of the CDR3: TGTGCCAGCAGTGAACAGCTTGCTTTCACAGATACGCAGTATTTT.

V is TRBV3-1 and J is TRBJ1-1; 7 bases align to TRBD1. Germline V gives CDR1 LGHDT, CDR2 YNNKEL (reference sequence). The CDR3 consists of 14 residues. V lost 1 base, J lost 7 bases, and 6 bases stayed unmatched. The CDR3 sequence is CASSQAGQSYEAFF. The CDR3, as DNA: TGTGCCAGCAGCCAAGCGGGACAGTCTTATGAAGCTTTCTTT.

The chain joins TRBV7-8 to TRBJ2-1; TRBD2 aligns across 13 bases. The junction had 8 bases not matched to a gene; V was cut back by 8 bases and J by 1 base. The CDR3 extends over 17 amino acids. CDR1 and CDR2 (germline): SGHVS, FQNEAQ. The CDR3 DNA sequence: TGTGCCAGCGGGACTAGCGGGATTTCTAGGTCCTACAATGAGCAGTTCTTC. It yields the protein CASGTSGISRSYNEQFF.

V is TRBV6-1 and J is TRBJ1-4; a possible D gene is TRBD1 (6 bases). Per germline, CDR1 MNHNS and CDR2 SASEGT. The CDR3 covers 14 residues. Trimming stripped 6 bases from V and 8 bases from J, with 16 bases between. CDR3 in DNA: TGTGCCAGCAGCCCACTCGGGGGGGCCGAAAAACTGTTTTTT. Encoded protein: CASSPLGGAEKLFF.

This sequence joins TRBV13 and TRBJ2-5, with 9 bases fitting TRBD1. The J segment lost 1 base and the V segment lost 2 bases, leaving 5 bases of the junction unmatched. The CDR3 runs to 16 residues. Germline V lookup: CDR1 PRHDT, CDR2 FYEKMQ (reference sequence). CDR3 nucleotide sequence: TGTGCCAGCAGCTTACGGGGACAGGGCTTCCAAGAGACCCAGTACTTC. Protein: CASSLRGQGFQETQYF.

The genes are TRBV7-7 and TRBJ2-2; 7 bases agree with TRBD1. Germline CDR1 SSHAT, CDR2 FNYEAQ (reference sequence). The CDR3 runs to 16 residues. V gave up 5 bases and J gave up 0 bases; unmatched junction bases: 6. The CDR3 is CASSLGTATNTGELFF. CDR3 DNA: TGTGCCAGCAGCCTAGGGACAGCAACGAACACCGGGGAGCTGTTTTTT.

This clonotype was found a few times. The V and J genes are TRBV6-1 and TRBJ1-4; D is possibly TRBD1 (6 bases). The CDR3 sequence is 14 residues long. Germline loops: CDR1 MNHNS, CDR2 SASEGT. V lost 11 bases and J lost 10, with 23 bases in between. CDR3 nucleotide sequence: TGTGCCGCCCGCAAGGGGGACCAACACGGAAAACTGTTTTTT. Translation gives CAARKGDQHGKLFF.

This clonotype was seen a few times. This chain links TRBV6-1 with TRBJ1-6; D might be TRBD1 (5 bases). Germline CDR1 reads MNHNS; CDR2 reads SASEGT. The CDR3 totals 14 residues. V lost 3 bases to trimming and J lost 7 bases, with 10 bases between them. The CDR3 DNA reads as TGTGCCAGCAGTGACAGGGTCGGGAATTCACCCCTCCACTTT. It codes for CASSDRVGNSPLHF.

The chain uses TRBV11-2 and TRBJ2-3; D gene ambiguous. Trimming cost V 4 bases and J 4 bases, with 12 bases left between them. The CDR3 consists of 14 residues. From germline, CDR1 is SGHAT and CDR2 FQNNGV. The CDR3 bases are TGTGCCAGCAGCTCCCTTTGGACCGCAGATACGCAGTATTTT. This gives the protein CASSSLWTADTQYF.

This clonotype was picked up a small number of times. The chain is built from TRBV6-5 and TRBJ2-1; TRBD1 matches 10 bases. V was clipped by 2 bases and J by 5 bases; unmatched bases: 9. The CDR3 extends over 17 amino acids. The germline V gene has CDR1 MNHEY and CDR2 SVGAGI. CDR3 region: CASSYPRDRGQNNEQFF. The CDR3 nucleotides are TGTGCCAGCAGTTACCCTCGAGACAGGGGGCAGAACAATGAGCAGTTCTTC.

This clonotype was recorded a few times. J is TRBJ2-7 and V is TRBV7-9; D call uncertain. Trimming stripped 5 bases from V and 6 bases from J, with 8 bases between. Germline CDR1 reads SEHNR; CDR2 reads FQNEAQ (reference sequence). The CDR3 is 11 residues long. The CDR3 nucleotides read TGTGCCAGCAGCCCCCTAGGCGAGCAGTACTTC. Translating gives CASSPLGEQYF.